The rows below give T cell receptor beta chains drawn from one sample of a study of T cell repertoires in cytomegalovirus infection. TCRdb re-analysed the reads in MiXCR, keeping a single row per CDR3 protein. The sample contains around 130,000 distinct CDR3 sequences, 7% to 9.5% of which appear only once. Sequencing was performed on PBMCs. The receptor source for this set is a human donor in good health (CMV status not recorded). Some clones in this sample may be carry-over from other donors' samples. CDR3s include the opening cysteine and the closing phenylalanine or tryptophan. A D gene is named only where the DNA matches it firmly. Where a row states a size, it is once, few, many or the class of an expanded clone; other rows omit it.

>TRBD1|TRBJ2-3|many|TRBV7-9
CASSLAGTGTADTQYF
TGTGCCAGCAGCTTAGCGGGGACAGGGACGGCAGATACGCAGTATTTT
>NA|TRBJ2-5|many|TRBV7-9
CASSLESETQYF
TGTGCCAGCAGCTTAGAGAGTGAGACCCAGTACTTC
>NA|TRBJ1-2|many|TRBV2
CASSEAVAGNYGYTF
TGTGCCAGCAGTGAAGCGGTCGCAGGGAACTATGGCTACACCTTC
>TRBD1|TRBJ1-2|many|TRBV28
CASSPLRTGTNGYTF
TGTGCCAGCAGTCCCCTTCGGACAGGGACTAATGGCTACACCTTC
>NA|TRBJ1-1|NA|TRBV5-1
CASSSSGGNTEAFF
TGCGCCAGCAGCTCGTCAGGAGGGAACACTGAAGCTTTCTTT
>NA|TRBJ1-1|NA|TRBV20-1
CSARQARNTEAFF
TGCAGTGCTAGGCAGGCTAGAAACACTGAAGCTTTCTTT
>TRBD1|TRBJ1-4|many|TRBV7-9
CASSLSGTGGEKLFF
TGTGCCAGCAGCTTATCCGGGACAGGGGGCGAAAAACTGTTTTTT
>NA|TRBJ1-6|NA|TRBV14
CASSQDRCQGGPPLHF
TGTGCCAGCAGCCAAGATAGATGCCAGGGCGGACCACCCCTCCACTTT
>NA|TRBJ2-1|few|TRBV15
CATSRDPGGTGNEQFF
TGTGCCACCAGCAGAGATCCCGGGGGCACGGGCAATGAGCAGTTCTTC
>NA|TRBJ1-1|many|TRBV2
CASRGGDPSDAEAFF
TGTGCCAGCAGGGGAGGAGATCCGAGCGACGCCGAAGCTTTCTTT
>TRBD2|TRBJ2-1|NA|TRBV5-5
CASSLTSGASEQFF
TGTGCCAGCAGCTTAACTAGCGGGGCTAGTGAGCAGTTCTTC